The rows below give T cell receptor beta chains drawn from one sample of a study of T cell changes during pregnancy in multiple sclerosis. The protocol was immunoSEQ multiplex PCR, while the TCRdb copy is restricted to in-frame clones and leaves out a portion. The sample includes about 40,000 clones, about 92% of them seen just once. The sequencing here drew on CD8+ T cells from peripheral blood mononuclear cells, taken in the first trimester of pregnancy. All receptors derive from a female donor with multiple sclerosis, enrolled in a pregnancy study. Both conserved end residues are part of each CDR3. Fields, in order: clone size, V gene, J gene, D gene, CDR3 DNA, CDR3 protein. The D gene is left open where the match is weak. Clone size is not always given. Where it is, it says once, few, many or a class for expanded clones.

NA,TRBV5-1,TRBJ1-6,NA,TGCGCCAGCAGCTTGGATCGGTCATCACCCCTCCACTTT,CASSLDRSSPLHF
NA,TRBV30,TRBJ1-5,TRBD1,TGTGCCTGGAATCTAGGGGGCAATGATCAGCCCCAGCATTTT,CAWNLGGNDQPQHF
NA,TRBV7-9,TRBJ2-1,TRBD2,TGTGCCAGCAGCTACGGACTAGTGGTATCCAATGAGCAGTTCTTC,CASSYGLVVSNEQFF
NA,TRBV6-1,TRBJ1-6,TRBD1,TGTGCCAGCAGTGAAGAGGCAGGGGGACTTTCACCCCTCCACTTT,CASSEEAGGLSPLHF
NA,TRBV13,TRBJ2-2,NA,TGTGCCAGCAGAAGGTCGGGGAGCACCGGGGAGCTGTTTTTT,CASRRSGSTGELFF
NA,TRBV13,TRBJ1-6,NA,TGTGCCAGCAGCTTCCGAGCGAACAGGGTCTATTCACCCCTCCACTTT,CASSFRANRVYSPLHF
NA,TRBV27,TRBJ1-2,TRBD1,TGTGCCAGCAGTTTATTGGGGGGGACAGGGGATGGCTACACCTTC,CASSLLGGTGDGYTF
NA,TRBV18,TRBJ2-1,TRBD1,TGTGCCAGCTCACAACACAGGGGTGATGAGCAGTTCTTC,CASSQHRGDEQFF
NA,TRBV15,TRBJ1-2,TRBD1,TGTGCCACCAGACCGGGACAGGGGGCGGGTAACTATGGCTACACCTTC,CATRPGQGAGNYGYTF
NA,TRBV10-3,TRBJ1-2,NA,TGTGCCATCAGTGAGGGAGACAGTTCCCTTAACTATGGCTACACCTTC,CAISEGDSSLNYGYTF
once,TRBV7-2,TRBJ1-2,NA,TGTGCCAGCAGCCCGCCGGGGGACTATGGCTACACCTTC,CASSPPGDYGYTF
NA,TRBV5-1,TRBJ1-2,NA,TGCGCCAGCGGGGAGGGGGAATCTAACTATGGCTACACCTTC,CASGEGESNYGYTF
NA,TRBV19,TRBJ1-4,TRBD1,TGTGCCACCGAACAAACCCGGGACAGGGAGGGATATAATGAAAAACTGTTTTTT,CATEQTRDREGYNEKLFF
once,TRBV27,TRBJ2-7,TRBD2,TGTGCCAGCAGTTCACTCGGGGAGGGCGAGCAGTACTTC,CASSSLGEGEQYF
NA,TRBV19,TRBJ2-3,TRBD2,TGTGCCAGTGTTAGCGGGGTCACAGATACGCAGTATTTT,CASVSGVTDTQYF
NA,TRBV29-1,TRBJ2-7,TRBD2,TGCAGCGTTGTTTTGGGTACCGGGGGGGCCTACGAGCAGTACTTC,CSVVLGTGGAYEQYF
NA,TRBV6-6,TRBJ2-2,NA,TGTGCCAGCAGTTACCTTGCGGACACGAACACCGGGGAGCTGTTTTTT,CASSYLADTNTGELFF
NA,TRBV5-1,TRBJ2-5,NA,TGCGCCAGCAGCTCCCCCACAGGCAGGGGCCAAGAGACCCAGTACTTC,CASSSPTGRGQETQYF
NA,TRBV18,TRBJ2-1,NA,TGTGCCAGCTCAACCCTGGACAGTACGAACAATGAGCAGTTCTTC,CASSTLDSTNNEQFF
few,TRBV29-1,TRBJ1-1,TRBD1,TGCAGCGTTCCAGGGGGGTCCAACACTGAAGCTTTCTTT,CSVPGGSNTEAFF
NA,TRBV27,TRBJ2-7,NA,TGTGCCAGCAGTTCTCCAGGGACCTACGAGCAGTACTTC,CASSSPGTYEQYF
NA,TRBV9,TRBJ2-3,TRBD2,TGTGCCAGCAGCGGACCCGGGGGGACTAGCACACATCAGGATACGCAGTATTTT,CASSGPGGTSTHQDTQYF
NA,TRBV20-1,TRBJ1-3,NA,TGCAGTGCTAGAGAAACACACACCATATATTTT,CSARETHTIYF
NA,TRBV19,TRBJ1-1,TRBD1,TGTGCCAGTAGTAGCCCGGGACAGGGAGGCACTGAAGCTTTCTTT,CASSSPGQGGTEAFF
NA,TRBV4-1,TRBJ2-2,NA,TGCGCCAGCAGCCAAATTGTATTCGGCACCGGGGAGCTGTTTTTT,CASSQIVFGTGELFF
NA,TRBV5-1,TRBJ2-1,TRBD2,TGCGCCAGCAGCGGGGAGACTAGCGGGGGGGCCAGCTCCTACAATGAGCAGTTCTTC,CASSGETSGGASSYNEQFF
NA,TRBV6-1,TRBJ2-1,TRBD2,TGTGCCAGCAGTCACCAAAGCGGGGGGGCGGATGAGCAGTTCTTC,CASSHQSGGADEQFF
NA,TRBV2,TRBJ2-1,NA,TGTGCCAGCAGTGACGGGCTAGCCATAGGCAATGAGCAGTTCTTC,CASSDGLAIGNEQFF
NA,TRBV2,TRBJ1-6,TRBD1,TGTGCCAGACAGGGGGCTAATTCACCCCTCCACTTT,CARQGANSPLHF
NA,TRBV18,TRBJ2-7,NA,TGTGCCAGCTCACCAACCGGAGAGTACGAGCAGTACTTC,CASSPTGEYEQYF
NA,TRBV27,TRBJ2-2,NA,TGTGCCAGCCTGCATCCAGTGACCGGGGAGCTGTTTTTT,CASLHPVTGELFF
NA,TRBV2,TRBJ1-2,NA,TGTGCCAGCAGTCAAACTGCCGGACAAGACTATGGCTACACCTTC,CASSQTAGQDYGYTF
NA,TRBV7-8,TRBJ2-4,NA,TGTGCCAGCAGCTTATATGGGGGGGGGCTAGCCAAAAACATTCAGTACTTC,CASSLYGGGLAKNIQYF
NA,TRBV27,TRBJ2-3,NA,TGTGCCAGCAGTTTCCCTGGGGGCGGCGATACGCAGTATTTT,CASSFPGGGDTQYF
NA,TRBV19,TRBJ1-1,NA,TGTGCCAGTAGTATAGATGGCGGGGGGTCTATTAACACTGAAGCTTTCTTT,CASSIDGGGSINTEAFF
NA,TRBV11-2,TRBJ2-2,TRBD1,TGTGCCAGCAGCTTAGTTCAGGGGGCACTCACCGGGGAGCTGTTTTTT,CASSLVQGALTGELFF
NA,TRBV6-5,TRBJ2-5,TRBD2,TGTGCCAGCAGTTACTCCGCTAGCGGGGTAGGGGAGACCCAGTACTTC,CASSYSASGVGETQYF
NA,TRBV27,TRBJ1-5,NA,TGTGCCAGCAGTTTGACAGAAAATCAGCCCCAGCATTTT,CASSLTENQPQHF
NA,TRBV7-9,TRBJ2-7,NA,TGTGCCAGCAGCTTAGAAGCGGAATCCTACGAGCAGTACTTC,CASSLEAESYEQYF
NA,TRBV19,TRBJ1-5,NA,TGTGCCAGTAGTATCGATCCCCAGGGGAATCAGCCCCAGCATTTT,CASSIDPQGNQPQHF
NA,TRBV21-1,TRBJ1-2,NA,TGTGCCAGCAGCGGGCGAAACTATGGCTACACCTTC,CASSGRNYGYTF
once,TRBV18,TRBJ2-6,NA,TGTGCCAGCTCACCAGAGGCTAGGGGATATGAAGAGGCCAACGTCCTGACTTTC,CASSPEARGYEEANVLTF
NA,TRBV6-5,TRBJ1-4,NA,TGTGCCAGCAGAGCCTTGCGCTCAGGGGAAAAACTGTTTTTT,CASRALRSGEKLFF
NA,TRBV2,TRBJ2-7,TRBD2,TGTGCCAGCAGTGGCGGTAGCGGGGGGGCTCGGTGGGAGCAGTACTTC,CASSGGSGGARWEQYF
NA,TRBV29-1,TRBJ1-2,NA,TGCAGCGTTGAATGGGGGGACTATGGCTACACCTTC,CSVEWGDYGYTF
NA,TRBV6-5,TRBJ1-1,NA,TGTGCCAGCAGTTACGACGTACAGCAGATGAACACTGAAGCTTTCTTT,CASSYDVQQMNTEAFF
NA,TRBV10-3,TRBJ1-5,NA,TGTGCCATCAGTGACACAGGTCCCTATCAGCCCCAGCATTTT,CAISDTGPYQPQHF
NA,TRBV19,TRBJ2-7,NA,TGTGCCAGTAGTTTCGGCGGGTCCTACGAGCAGTACTTC,CASSFGGSYEQYF
few,TRBV4-1,TRBJ2-1,TRBD2,TGCGCCAGCAGCCAAGATGCCGGACTAGCGGAGGACGAGCAGTTCTTC,CASSQDAGLAEDEQFF
NA,TRBV4-2,TRBJ2-3,NA,TGTGCCAGCAGCCAAGATCCCGCGGGGGCCGAGGGCACAGATACGCAGTATTTT,CASSQDPAGAEGTDTQYF
NA,TRBV6-6,TRBJ2-3,NA,TGTGCCAGCGTGGGCCTCACCACAGATACGCAGTATTTT,CASVGLTTDTQYF
NA,TRBV15,TRBJ2-4,NA,TGTGCCACCAGCAGAGATGGGGAGGCCAAAAACATTCAGTACTTC,CATSRDGEAKNIQYF
NA,TRBV5-1,TRBJ1-6,NA,TGCGCCAGCAGCTTGGCCCCCCGGGGGGCGAATTCACCCCTCCACTTT,CASSLAPRGANSPLHF
NA,TRBV7-9,TRBJ2-3,NA,TGTGCCAGCAGCCCGAGGGTGGGCGGGGATCGCACAGATACGCAGTATTTT,CASSPRVGGDRTDTQYF
NA,TRBV6-5,TRBJ2-7,NA,TGTGCCAGCACGACCCGGGGAAGGTACGAGCAGTACTTC,CASTTRGRYEQYF